Given below is one T cell receptor beta chain in context. Its antigen is still unknown. PCR amplification relied on 60 Vbeta primers (plus 13 Jbeta primers). Clones were sequenced by immunoSEQ multiplex PCR, and TCRdb holds only the in-frame ones, with some missing. This table holds approximately 100,000 clones, approximately 72% found once. The CDR3 loop spans 17 amino acids. The V end was cut by 2 bases, the J end by 0 bases, with 12 bases between. CDR1 SGHDT and CDR2 YYEEEE come from the germline V gene. The data were taken from a study of cytomegalovirus exposure and HLA in healthy donors. General study results and limits: There were a few CMV-associated chains whose specificity for CMV antigens was confirmed in vitro. An apparent linkage of common viral pathogens to several of the most significant clusters emerged in a later analysis. Most CMV-associated TCR beta chains were later found to appear HLA-restricted.

Sequencing used PBMCs. The source of this sequence is a woman aged 40 to 50 in good health and CMV-seropositive. The V and J genes are TRBV5-6 and TRBJ2-6; D not resolved. Written as DNA, the CDR3 is TGTGCCAGCAGCTTTACAATGGGCCACTCTGGGGCCAACGTCCTGACTTTC. Translating it yields CASSFTMGHSGANVLTF.